The 13 T cell receptor beta chains reported below all come from one sample, sequenced in a study of cytomegalovirus exposure and HLA in healthy donors. This PCR relied on a set of 60 Vbeta primers and 13 Jbeta primers. The assay was immunoSEQ multiplex PCR, and TCRdb's table has in-frame clones only and misses some. The sample records about 130,000 clones, about 8.5% being singletons. The sample taken for sequencing was PBMCs. The receptors were gathered from a man aged 35-49 years in good health and CMV-seronegative.

This clone was picked up a small number of times. The rearrangement links TRBV5-6 to TRBJ2-5; TRBD2 matches 10 bases. Germline V gene lookup returns CDR1 SGHDT and CDR2 YYEEEE. The CDR3 has 19 residues. Germline trimming cut 3 bases from V and 1 base from J; bases unmatched to any gene: 15. CDR3 sequence (DNA): TGTGCCAGCAGCTCGGGGGCCCTAGCGGGGGAGCACATCCAAGAGACCCAGTACTTC. The encoded protein is CASSSGALAGEHIQETQYF.

This clone was detected a few times. CDR3 in amino acids: CASSGPGQGYNQPQHF. The CDR3 coding sequence is TGTGCCAGCAGTGGACCGGGACAGGGTTACAATCAGCCCCAGCATTTT. The rearrangement links TRBV6-1 to TRBJ1-5; 9 nucleotides line up with TRBD1. CDR1 and CDR2 (germline): MNHNS, SASEGT. V lost 4 bases, J lost 3 bases, and 7 bases stayed unmatched. CDR3 length equals 16 residues.

The J gene is TRBJ1-4, the V gene TRBV9; TRBD1 aligns across 10 bases. CDR1 is SGDLS and CDR2 is YYNGEE in the germline V gene. The CDR3 loop spans 14 amino acids. V shed 3 bases and J 8 bases; nucleotides not matched to a gene: 4. The CDR3 DNA reads TGTGCCAGCAGCGAAGGACAGGGGGACGAAAAACTGTTTTTT. It yields the protein CASSEGQGDEKLFF.

This clone was picked up a small number of times. The chain uses TRBV10-3 and TRBJ2-7, with 9 positions matching TRBD1. This CDR3 is built from 14 residues. The V gene end was trimmed by 5 bases and the J gene end by 5 bases; junction bases not matched to a gene: 7. Per germline, CDR1 ENHRY and CDR2 SYGVKD. CDR3 bases: TGTGCCATCAGTCTCGACAGGGGGATCAACGAGCAGTACTTC. This translates into CAISLDRGINEQYF.

The chain links TRBV27 to TRBJ2-2; D is perhaps TRBD1 (5 bases). V was cut by 1 base and J by 0 bases, with 12 bases left in between. CDR3 length equals 17 residues. CDR1 and CDR2 (germline): MNHEY, SMNVEV (reference sequence). The CDR3 is CASSLYQGGSNTGELFF. The CDR3 coding sequence is TGTGCCAGCAGTTTATACCAGGGTGGTTCGAACACCGGGGAGCTGTTTTTT.

This clone has just a few counts. V gene TRBV7-3 combines with J gene TRBJ2-3; D not certain. The CDR3 has 16 amino acids. Per the germline V gene, CDR1 is SGHTA and CDR2 is FQGTGA. Trimming took 5 bases from V and 0 from J, leaving 15 bases between them. The CDR3 DNA sequence: TGTGCCAGCAGCCCAACCCTAGAATCTAGCACAGATACGCAGTATTTT. Translating it yields CASSPTLESSTDTQYF.

The chain employs TRBV9 and TRBJ2-3, with 11 bases matching TRBD2. The CDR3 runs to 16 residues. J gave up 0 bases and V 3 bases, and 3 bases lay outside the gene matches. From germline, CDR1 is SGDLS and CDR2 YYNGEE. The CDR3 region is CASSGRLAGSTDTQYF. CDR3 sequence (DNA): TGTGCCAGCAGCGGGCGACTAGCGGGGAGCACAGATACGCAGTATTTT.

In its sample, this clone was seen a few times. V and J are TRBV28 and TRBJ2-3; 7 bases align to TRBD1. In germline, CDR1 is MDHEN, CDR2 SYDVKM. CDR3 length: 15 residues. The V segment lost 8 bases and the J segment 3 bases; nucleotides outside the gene matches: 11. The CDR3 here is CASRFGTDETDTQYF. For the CDR3, the DNA is TGTGCCAGCCGCTTCGGGACAGACGAGACAGATACGCAGTATTTT. The complete variable domain, with remaining parts taken from reference TRBV28 and TRBJ2-3, reads DVKVTQSSRYLVKRTGEKVFLECVQDMDHENMFWYRQDPGLGLRLIYFSYDVKMKEKGDIPEGYSVSREKKERFSLILESASTNQTSMYLCASRFGTDETDTQYFGPGTRLTVL.

This clone has only a few counts. The chain joins TRBV11-2 to TRBJ2-2, with 8 bases that match TRBD2. The CDR3 totals 15 residues. J was trimmed by 6 bases and V by 3 bases; bases with no gene match: 6. CDR1 and CDR2 from the germline V gene are SGHAT and FQNNGV. The CDR3 DNA is TGTGCCAGCAGCTTCGGGAGGGAGGTAGCCGGGGAGCTGTTTTTT. Its translation is CASSFGREVAGELFF.

This clone was counted between two and nine times. The V and J genes are TRBV5-1 and TRBJ2-5, with TRBD2 matching over 7 bases. The CDR3 has 14 residues. Germline trimming cut 4 bases from V and 2 bases from J; bases unmatched to any gene: 5. Germline V lookup: CDR1 SGHRS, CDR2 YFSETQ. The CDR3 protein is CASSTTSDQETQYF. The DNA for the CDR3 is TGCGCCAGCAGCACTACTAGCGATCAAGAGACCCAGTACTTC.

This clone was seen a handful of times. The CDR3 sequence: CAISESDRAGYTF. The CDR3 DNA reads TGTGCCATCAGTGAGTCAGACAGGGCGGGCTACACCTTC. The J gene is TRBJ1-2, the V gene TRBV10-3, with 7 nucleotides matching TRBD1. Germline lookup yields CDR1 ENHRY and CDR2 SYGVKD. Trimming cost V 0 bases and J 8 bases; bases outside gene matches: 3. The CDR3 loop spans 13 amino acids.

The V and J genes are TRBV15 and TRBJ2-1; D unresolved. The germline V gene has CDR1 LNHNV and CDR2 YYDKDF (reference sequence). This CDR3 has 14 residues. The germline V and J ends were trimmed by 0 bases and 6 bases, with 9 bases remaining between them. The CDR3 reads CATSRDPSGNEQFF. CDR3 bases: TGTGCCACCAGCAGAGATCCTAGTGGCAATGAGCAGTTCTTC.

This clone was seen more than once but under ten times. The chain carries TRBV4-1 and TRBJ1-5; D might be TRBD1 (6 bases). This CDR3 region has 13 residues. Germline assignment: CDR1 MGHRA and CDR2 YSYEKL. V was cut by 4 bases and J by 4 bases, with 8 bases left in between. CDR3 region: CASSPDRNQPQHF. In nucleotides, the CDR3 is TGCGCCAGCAGCCCTGACAGGAATCAGCCCCAGCATTTT.